Included here is one T cell receptor (beta chain) sequence, with context. Measured with immunoSEQ multiplex PCR; TCRdb has only the in-frame clones, and not every one. The table lists some 200,000 clones, 65% to 90% of them singletons. This record comes from a study of blood T cell repertoires in COVID-19. The V and J ends lost 10 bases and 0 bases, in that order; junction bases with no gene match: 13. Germline V gene sequence: CDR1 MDHEN, CDR2 SYDVKM. This CDR3 region has 16 residues. Source material: peripheral blood. The rearrangement uses TRBV28 and TRBJ2-3, with TRBD1 matching 7 bases. The source is a man aged 80 or over with acute or convalescent COVID-19. In DNA, the CDR3 is TGTGCCACGCTTAGGGGGACAGCAGGAAGCACAGATACGCAGTATTTT. Its protein is CATLRGTAGSTDTQYF.